This TCR beta chain was documented in a study of cytomegalovirus exposure and HLA in healthy donors. General observations from the study: From TCR beta sequences, most subjects' HLA-A and HLA-B alleles were reportedly predicted accurately. The later analysis indicated that the majority of CMV-associated TCR beta chains appeared HLA-restricted.

Trimming left V 0 bases short and J 2 bases short, with 8 bases between. Germline CDR1 PRHDT, CDR2 FYEKMQ (reference sequence). The CDR3 contains 14 residues. This clone was found once. The antigen is undetermined. Primers: 60 Vbeta forward and 13 Jbeta reverse. TCRdb keeps only in-frame clones here, not all; method: immunoSEQ multiplex PCR. This sample has 150,000 to 200,000 clones, with 70% to 85% found just once. The chain has TRBV13 and TRBJ2-7, with no clear D. The source is a woman aged 40 to 49 in good health and CMV-seronegative. Sequenced input: PBMCs. The CDR3 is CASSLGGPAYEQYF. The CDR3 region has the DNA TGTGCCAGCAGCTTAGGGGGCCCCGCCTACGAGCAGTACTTC.